This TCR beta chain is drawn from a study of CD8+CD57+ T cells in acquired aplastic anemia. About the study: The average for DNA from sorted CD4+ and CD8+ cells was 2.5 to 4 ug. The study, taken as a whole, reports: Patients and healthy controls showed no significant CD8+ Simpson's diversity difference.

Trimming took 1 base from V and 9 from J; bases not matched to a gene: 1. CDR3 length: 12 amino acids. Germline V CDR1 and CDR2: SGDLS, YYNGEE. TCR beta VDJ and CDR3 profiles were obtained from a genomic DNA template. TCRdb analysed the reads with MiXCR anew, one entry per CDR3 protein. The table has about 270,000 distinct CDR3 sequences, approximately 55% seen once; the top ten hold under 8.5%. As to this clonotype: The antigen is undetermined.

The chain has TRBV9 and TRBJ2-3, with TRBD2 matching 8 bases. This TCR derives from a human donor with severe aplastic anemia or a healthy control (not recorded which). The specimen was sorted CD4+, CD8+, or CD8+CD57+ T cells (not recorded which) from PBMCs. The chain's CDR3 is CASSVSGGTQYF. CDR3 coding DNA: TGTGCCAGCAGCGTAAGCGGGGGAACGCAGTATTTT.